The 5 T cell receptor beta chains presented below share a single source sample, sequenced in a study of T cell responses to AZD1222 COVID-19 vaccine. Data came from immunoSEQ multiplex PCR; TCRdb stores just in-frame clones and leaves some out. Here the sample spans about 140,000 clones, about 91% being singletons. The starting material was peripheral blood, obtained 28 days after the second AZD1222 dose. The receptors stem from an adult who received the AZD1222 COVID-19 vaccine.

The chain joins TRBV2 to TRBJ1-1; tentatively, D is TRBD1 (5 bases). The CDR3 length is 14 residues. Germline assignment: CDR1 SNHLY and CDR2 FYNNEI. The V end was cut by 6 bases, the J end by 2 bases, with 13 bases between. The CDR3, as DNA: TGTGCCAGCAGCCTGGGGGATGGAAACACTGAAGCTTTCTTT. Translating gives CASSLGDGNTEAFF.

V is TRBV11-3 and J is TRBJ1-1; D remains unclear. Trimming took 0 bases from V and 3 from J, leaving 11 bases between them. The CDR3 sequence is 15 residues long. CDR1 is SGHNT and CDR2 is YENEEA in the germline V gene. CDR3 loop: CASSLDGGSDTEAFF. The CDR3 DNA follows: TGTGCCAGCAGCTTAGATGGCGGGAGCGACACTGAAGCTTTCTTT.

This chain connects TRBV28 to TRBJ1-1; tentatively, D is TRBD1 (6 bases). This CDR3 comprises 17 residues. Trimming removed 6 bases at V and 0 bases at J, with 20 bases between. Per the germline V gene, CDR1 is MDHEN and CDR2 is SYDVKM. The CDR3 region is CASSLVWTAILNTEAFF. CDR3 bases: TGTGCCAGCAGCTTAGTTTGGACAGCGATCCTGAACACTGAAGCTTTCTTT.

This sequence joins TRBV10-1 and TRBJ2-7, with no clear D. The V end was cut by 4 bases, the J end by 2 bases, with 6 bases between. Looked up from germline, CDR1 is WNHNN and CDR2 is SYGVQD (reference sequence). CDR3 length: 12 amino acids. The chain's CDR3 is CASSGGPYEQYF. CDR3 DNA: TGCGCCAGCAGTGGAGGTCCCTACGAGCAGTACTTC.

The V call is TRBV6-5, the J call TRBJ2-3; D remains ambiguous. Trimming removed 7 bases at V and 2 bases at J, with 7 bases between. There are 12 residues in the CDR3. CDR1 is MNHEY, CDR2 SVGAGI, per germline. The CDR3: CASINPTDTQYF. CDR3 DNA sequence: TGTGCCAGCATTAACCCCACAGATACGCAGTATTTT.